This TCR beta chain was retrieved from a study of post-analysis software for immune sequencing data. Study-wide results and limits: Comparison with controls showed significantly lower normalized Chao1 diversity in multiple sclerosis patients. About five TRBV segments appeared more often in patients than in controls, and TRBV5-6, TRBV5-1 and TRBV20-1 were among these.

This clonotype was detected only once. The antigen remains unidentified. Incorporated into the TCR beta cDNA libraries were unique molecular identifiers, which served to reduce PCR and sequencing biases. Each sample of about 0.9 to 11 million input T cells yielded roughly 500,000 cDNA molecules, so each molecule approximated one T cell. TCRdb ran MiXCR on the PCR reads and lists one entry per CDR3 protein. The sample yields hundreds of thousands of distinct CDR3 sequences, approximately 57% seen once. The CDR3 length is 15 residues. Germline CDR1 and CDR2: ENHRY and SYGVKD. V lost 3 bases to trimming and J lost 8 bases, with 19 bases between them.

The TCR comes from a girl aged 5-17 years with multiple sclerosis. V usage is TRBV10-3 and J usage is TRBJ1-1; TRBD1 is a possible D gene (5 bases). The sequenced material came from blood. CDR3 sequence reads: CAISDRAGVREEAFF. CDR3 DNA sequence: TGTGCCATCAGTGACAGGGCGGGTGTTCGAGAAGAAGCTTTCTTT.